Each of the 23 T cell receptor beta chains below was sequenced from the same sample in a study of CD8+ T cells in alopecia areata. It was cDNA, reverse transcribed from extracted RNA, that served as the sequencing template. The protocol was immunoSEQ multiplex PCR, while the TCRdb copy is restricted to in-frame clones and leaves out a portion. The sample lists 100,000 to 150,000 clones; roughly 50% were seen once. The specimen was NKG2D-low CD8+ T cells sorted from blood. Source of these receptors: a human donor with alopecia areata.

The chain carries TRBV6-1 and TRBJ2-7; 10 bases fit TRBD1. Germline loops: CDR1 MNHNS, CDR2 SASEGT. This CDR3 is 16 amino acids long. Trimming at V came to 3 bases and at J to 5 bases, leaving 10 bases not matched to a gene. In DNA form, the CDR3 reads TGTGCCAGCAGTGAGTCCGTGGGGACAGGGGCCCACGAGCAGTACTTC. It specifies CASSESVGTGAHEQYF.

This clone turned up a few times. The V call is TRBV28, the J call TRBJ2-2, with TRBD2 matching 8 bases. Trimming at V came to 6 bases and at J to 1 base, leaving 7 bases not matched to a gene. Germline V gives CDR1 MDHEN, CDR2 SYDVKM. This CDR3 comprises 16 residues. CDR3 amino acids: CASSRIAGLNTGELFF. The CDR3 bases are TGTGCCAGCAGCCGGATAGCGGGGCTGAACACCGGGGAGCTGTTTTTT. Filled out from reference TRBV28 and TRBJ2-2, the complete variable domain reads DVKVTQSSRYLVKRTGEKVFLECVQDMDHENMFWYRQDPGLGLRLIYFSYDVKMKEKGDIPEGYSVSREKKERFSLILESASTNQTSMYLCASSRIAGLNTGELFFGEGSRLTVL.

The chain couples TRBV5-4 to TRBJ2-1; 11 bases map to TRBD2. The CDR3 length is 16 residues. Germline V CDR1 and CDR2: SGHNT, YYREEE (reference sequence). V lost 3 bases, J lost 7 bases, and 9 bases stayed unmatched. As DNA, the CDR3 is TGTGCCAGCAGCTCATCTGCTAGCGGGAGGAAGAATGAGCAGTTCTTC. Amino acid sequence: CASSSSASGRKNEQFF.

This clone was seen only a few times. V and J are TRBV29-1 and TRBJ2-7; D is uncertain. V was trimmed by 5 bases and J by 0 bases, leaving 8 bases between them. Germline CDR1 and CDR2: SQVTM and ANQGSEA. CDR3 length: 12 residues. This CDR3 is CSVMGLSYEQYF. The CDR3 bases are TGCAGCGTTATGGGCCTCTCCTACGAGCAGTACTTC.

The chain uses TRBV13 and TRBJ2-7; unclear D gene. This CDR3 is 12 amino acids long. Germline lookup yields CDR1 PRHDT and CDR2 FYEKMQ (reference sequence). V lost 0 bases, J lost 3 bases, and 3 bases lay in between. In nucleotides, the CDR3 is TGTGCCAGCAGCTTAGGCCGCTACGAGCAGTACTTC. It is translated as CASSLGRYEQYF.

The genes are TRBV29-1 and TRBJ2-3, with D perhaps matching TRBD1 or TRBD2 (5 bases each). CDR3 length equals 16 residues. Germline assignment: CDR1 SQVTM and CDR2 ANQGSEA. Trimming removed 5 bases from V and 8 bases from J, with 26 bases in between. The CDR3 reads CSVLGPLNSGPLTQYF. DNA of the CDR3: TGCAGCGTTCTCGGCCCCCTAAACTCGGGGCCACTTACGCAGTATTTT.

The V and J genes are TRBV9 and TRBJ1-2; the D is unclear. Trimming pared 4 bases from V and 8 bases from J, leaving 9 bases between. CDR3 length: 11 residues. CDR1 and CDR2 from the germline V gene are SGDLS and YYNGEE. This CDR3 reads CASSLSGGYTF. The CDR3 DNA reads TGTGCCAGCAGCCTCTCTGGAGGCTACACCTTC.

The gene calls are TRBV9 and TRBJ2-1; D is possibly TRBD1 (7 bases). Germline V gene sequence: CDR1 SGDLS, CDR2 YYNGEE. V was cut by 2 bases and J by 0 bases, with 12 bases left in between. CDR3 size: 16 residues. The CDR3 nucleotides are TGTGCCAGCAGCGTCTGGGGGGACAGCTCCTACAATGAGCAGTTCTTC. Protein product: CASSVWGDSSYNEQFF.

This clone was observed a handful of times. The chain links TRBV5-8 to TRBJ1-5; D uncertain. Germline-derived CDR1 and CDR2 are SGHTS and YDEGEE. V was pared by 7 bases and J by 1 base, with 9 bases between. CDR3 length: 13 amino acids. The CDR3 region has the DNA TGTGCCAGCGCGGTCTGGAGCAATCAGCCCCAGCATTTT. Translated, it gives CASAVWSNQPQHF.

For the CDR3, the DNA is TGTGCCTGGAGTGTAGGCCAGGGGGCCTCCGAGCAGTACTTC. Encoded protein: CAWSVGQGASEQYF. The chain combines TRBV30 with TRBJ2-7; 8 bases fit TRBD1. Germline-derived CDR1 and CDR2 are GTSNPN and SVGIG (reference sequence). The CDR3 extends over 14 amino acids. J gave up 6 bases and V 0 bases, and 7 bases lay outside the gene matches.

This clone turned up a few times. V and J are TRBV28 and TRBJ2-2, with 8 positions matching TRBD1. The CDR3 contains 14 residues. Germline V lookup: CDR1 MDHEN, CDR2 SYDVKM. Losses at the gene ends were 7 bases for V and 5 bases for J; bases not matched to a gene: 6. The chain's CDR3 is CASNGQGGTGELFF. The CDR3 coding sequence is TGTGCCAGCAACGGACAGGGCGGAACCGGGGAGCTGTTTTTT.

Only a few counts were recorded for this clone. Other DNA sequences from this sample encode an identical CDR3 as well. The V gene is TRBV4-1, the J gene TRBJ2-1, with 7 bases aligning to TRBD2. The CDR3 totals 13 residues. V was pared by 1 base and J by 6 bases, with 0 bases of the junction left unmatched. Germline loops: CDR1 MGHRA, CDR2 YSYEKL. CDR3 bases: TGCGCCAGCAGCCAAGGACTAGCCAATGAGCAGTTCTTC. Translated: CASSQGLANEQFF.

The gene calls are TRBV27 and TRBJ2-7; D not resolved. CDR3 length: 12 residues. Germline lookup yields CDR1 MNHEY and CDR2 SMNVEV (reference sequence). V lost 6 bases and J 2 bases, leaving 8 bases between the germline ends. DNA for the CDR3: TGTGCCAGCAGGGGAATTACCTACGAGCAGTACTTC. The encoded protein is CASRGITYEQYF.

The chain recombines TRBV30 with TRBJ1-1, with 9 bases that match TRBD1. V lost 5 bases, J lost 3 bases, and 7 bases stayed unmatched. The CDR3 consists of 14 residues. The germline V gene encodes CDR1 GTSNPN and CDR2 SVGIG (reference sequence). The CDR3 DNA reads TGTGCCTGGTGCCTGGGACAGGGCCACACTGAAGCTTTCTTT. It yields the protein CAWCLGQGHTEAFF.

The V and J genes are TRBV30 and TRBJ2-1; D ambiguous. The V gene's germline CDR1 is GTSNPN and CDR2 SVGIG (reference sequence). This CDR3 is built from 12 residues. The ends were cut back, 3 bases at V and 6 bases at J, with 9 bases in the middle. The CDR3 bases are TGTGCCTGGAGGGCTACGAGCAATGAGCAGTTCTTC. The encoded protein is CAWRATSNEQFF.

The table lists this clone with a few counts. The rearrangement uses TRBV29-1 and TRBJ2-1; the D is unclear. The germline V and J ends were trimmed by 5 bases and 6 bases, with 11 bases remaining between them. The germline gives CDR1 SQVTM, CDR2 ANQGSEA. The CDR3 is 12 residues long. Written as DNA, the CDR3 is TGCAGCGTTATTGGCGGAGTCAATGAGCAGTTCTTC. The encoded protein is CSVIGGVNEQFF.

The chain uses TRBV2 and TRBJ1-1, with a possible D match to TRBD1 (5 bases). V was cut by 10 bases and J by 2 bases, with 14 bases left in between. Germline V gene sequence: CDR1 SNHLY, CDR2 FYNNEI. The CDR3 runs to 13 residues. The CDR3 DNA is TGTGCCACTGGGGGGGTGGCAAACACTGAAGCTTTCTTT. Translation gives CATGGVANTEAFF. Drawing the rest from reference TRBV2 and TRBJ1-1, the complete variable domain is EPEVTQTPSHQVTQMGQEVILRCVPISNHLYFYWYRQILGQKVEFLVSFYNNEISEKSEIFDDQFSVERPDGSNFTLKIRSTKLEDSAMYFCATGGVANTEAFFGQGTRLTVV.

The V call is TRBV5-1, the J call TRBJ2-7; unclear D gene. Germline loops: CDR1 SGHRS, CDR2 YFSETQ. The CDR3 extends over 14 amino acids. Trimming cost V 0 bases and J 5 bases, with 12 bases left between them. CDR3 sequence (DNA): TGCGCCAGCAGCTTGGAAGAGGACCCTCACGAGCAGTACTTC. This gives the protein CASSLEEDPHEQYF. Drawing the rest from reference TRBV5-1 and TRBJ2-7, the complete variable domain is KAGVTQTPRYLIKTRGQQVTLSCSPISGHRSVSWYQQTPGQGLQFLFEYFSETQRNKGNFPGRFSGRQFSNSRSEMNVSTLELGDSALYLCASSLEEDPHEQYFGPGTRLTVT.

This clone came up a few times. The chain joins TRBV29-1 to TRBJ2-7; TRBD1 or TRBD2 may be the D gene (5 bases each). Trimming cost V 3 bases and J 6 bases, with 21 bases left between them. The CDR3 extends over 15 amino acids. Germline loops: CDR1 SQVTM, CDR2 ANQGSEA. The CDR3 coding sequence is TGCAGCGTTGAGGGTTTTGGGCAGGTGAGGGGCGAGCAGTACTTC. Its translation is CSVEGFGQVRGEQYF.

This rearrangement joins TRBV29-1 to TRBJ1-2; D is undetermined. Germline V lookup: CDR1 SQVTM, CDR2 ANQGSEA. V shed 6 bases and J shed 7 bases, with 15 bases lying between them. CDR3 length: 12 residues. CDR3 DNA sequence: TGCAGCGTGGACGAGGAGGTCGGTGGCTACACCTTC. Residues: CSVDEEVGGYTF.

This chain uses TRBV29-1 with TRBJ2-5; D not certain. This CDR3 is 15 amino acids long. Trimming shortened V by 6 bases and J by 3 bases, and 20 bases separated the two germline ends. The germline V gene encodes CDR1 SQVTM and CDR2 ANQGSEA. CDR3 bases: TGCAGCGTGGAGACTGTACTTGCCAGTGAAGAGACCCAGTACTTC. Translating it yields CSVETVLASEETQYF.

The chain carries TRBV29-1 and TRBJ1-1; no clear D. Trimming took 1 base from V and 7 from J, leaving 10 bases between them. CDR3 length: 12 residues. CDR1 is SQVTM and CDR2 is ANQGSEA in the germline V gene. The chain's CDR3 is CSVEGEKIEAFF. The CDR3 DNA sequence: TGCAGCGTTGAAGGAGAAAAGATTGAAGCTTTCTTT. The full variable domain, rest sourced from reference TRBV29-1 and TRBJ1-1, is SAVISQKPSRDICQRGTSLTIQCQVDSQVTMMFWYRQQPGQSLTLIATANQGSEATYESGFVIDKFPISRPNLTFSTLTVSNMSPEDSSIYLCSVEGEKIEAFFGQGTRLTVV.

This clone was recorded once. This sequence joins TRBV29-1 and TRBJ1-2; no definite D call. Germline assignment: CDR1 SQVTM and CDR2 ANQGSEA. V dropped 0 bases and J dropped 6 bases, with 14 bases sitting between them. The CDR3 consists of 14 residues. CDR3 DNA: TGCAGCGTTGAAGATAAGGGCTTGGATAATGGCTACACCTTC. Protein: CSVEDKGLDNGYTF. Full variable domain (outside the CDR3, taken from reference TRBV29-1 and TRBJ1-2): SAVISQKPSRDICQRGTSLTIQCQVDSQVTMMFWYRQQPGQSLTLIATANQGSEATYESGFVIDKFPISRPNLTFSTLTVSNMSPEDSSIYLCSVEDKGLDNGYTFGSGTRLTVV.